This T cell receptor beta chain was sequenced for a study of shared clonotypes between healthy human individuals. Study-level information: Used for every donor were three CD4 naive, three CD4 memory, two CD8 naive and one CD8 memory plate.

Germline trimming cut 0 bases from V and 3 bases from J; bases unmatched to any gene: 4. Germline-derived CDR1 and CDR2 are SGHTA and FQGTGA. This CDR3 contains 17 residues. Positively selected for CCR7, the CD45RO-negative cells used as naive CD8 cells excluded terminally differentiated effector memory CD45RA+ cells. The genomic DNA of each subset was split evenly across several immunoSEQ plates. Study processing details: ImmunoSEQ output held junction-only sequences without quality scores, so filtering differed. Only in-frame clones appear in the TCRdb table, and some are missing; sequencing was by immunoSEQ multiplex PCR. V and J calls and clone size are copied from that table; D and trimming were computed from the DNA. In the table there are about 2,200,000 clones, about 93% of which are singletons.

This chain links TRBV7-3 with TRBJ2-1, with TRBD1 identical over 11 bases. This receptor was obtained from a man younger than 30 in good health. Some clones in this sample may be carry-over from other donors' samples. Sequencing was carried out using naive CD8+ T cells from PBMCs. CDR3 bases: TGTGCCAGCAGCTTAACCAAGGACAGGGGGCTCTACAATGAGCAGTTCTTC. This gives the protein CASSLTKDRGLYNEQFF.